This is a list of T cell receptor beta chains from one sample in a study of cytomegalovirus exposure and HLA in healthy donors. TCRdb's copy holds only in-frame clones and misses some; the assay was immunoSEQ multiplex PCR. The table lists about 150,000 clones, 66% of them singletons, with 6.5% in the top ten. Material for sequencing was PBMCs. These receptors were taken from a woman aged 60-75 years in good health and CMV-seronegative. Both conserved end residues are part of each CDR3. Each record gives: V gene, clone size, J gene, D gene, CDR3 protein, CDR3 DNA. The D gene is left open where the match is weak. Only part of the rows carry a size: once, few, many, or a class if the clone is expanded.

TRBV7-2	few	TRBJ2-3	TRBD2	CASSLWPGGRTDTQYF	TGTGCCAGCAGCCTTTGGCCGGGGGGGCGCACAGATACGCAGTATTTT
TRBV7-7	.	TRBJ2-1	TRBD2	CASSLAGGGDEQFF	TGTGCTAGCAGCTTAGCGGGAGGTGGCGATGAGCAGTTCTTC
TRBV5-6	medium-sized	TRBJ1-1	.	CASSIQGLVAFF	TGTGCCAGCAGCATACAGGGTTTGGTTGCTTTCTTT
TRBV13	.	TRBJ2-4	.	CASSLSLATNIQYF	TGTGCCAGCAGCTTGTCGCTAGCAACGAACATTCAGTACTTC
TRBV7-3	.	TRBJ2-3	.	CASSPGNTDTQYF	TGTGCCAGCAGCCCAGGGAACACAGATACGCAGTATTTT
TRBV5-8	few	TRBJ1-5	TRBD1	CASSLGDSSNQPQHF	TGTGCCAGCAGCTTGGGGGACAGTAGCAATCAGCCCCAGCATTTT
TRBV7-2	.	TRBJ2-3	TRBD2	CASSLGLAGAADTQYF	TGTGCCAGCAGCTTAGGGCTAGCGGGGGCCGCAGATACGCAGTATTTT
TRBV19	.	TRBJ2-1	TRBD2	CASSMRAGLAGAVHVGEQFF	TGTGCCAGTAGTATGAGAGCGGGACTAGCGGGAGCGGTTCACGTCGGTGAGCAGTTCTTC
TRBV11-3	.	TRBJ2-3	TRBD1	CASSRRDREHGADTQYF	TGTGCCAGCAGCCGGCGGGACAGGGAACATGGGGCAGATACGCAGTATTTT
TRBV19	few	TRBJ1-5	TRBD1	CASSIGQVSNQPQHF	TGTGCCAGTAGTATTGGACAGGTCAGCAATCAGCCCCAGCATTTT
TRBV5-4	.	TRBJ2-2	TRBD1	CASSTQGANTGELFF	TGTGCCAGCAGCACGCAGGGGGCGAACACCGGGGAGCTGTTTTTT
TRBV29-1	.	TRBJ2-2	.	CSVDQAGLTGELFF	TGCAGCGTTGATCAGGCAGGGCTCACCGGGGAGCTGTTTTTT
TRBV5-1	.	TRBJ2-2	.	CASSLVLGGAGELFF	TGCGCCAGCAGCTTGGTGCTAGGGGGGGCCGGGGAGCTGTTTTTT
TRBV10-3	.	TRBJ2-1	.	CAIRRTENEQFF	TGTGCCATCAGGCGGACAGAAAATGAGCAGTTCTTC
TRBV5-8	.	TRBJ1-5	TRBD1	CASSYRTGPSNQPQHF	TGTGCCAGCAGCTATCGGACAGGGCCCTCCAATCAGCCCCAGCATTTT
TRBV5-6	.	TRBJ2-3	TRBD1	CASTGKGQGPDTQYF	TGTGCCAGCACCGGTAAAGGACAGGGCCCAGATACGCAGTATTTT
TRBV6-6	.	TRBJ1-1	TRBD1	CASSYSPRGTEAFF	TGTGCCAGCAGTTACTCCCCCAGGGGGACTGAAGCTTTCTTT
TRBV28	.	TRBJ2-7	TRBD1	CASSRDRGSYEQYF	TGTGCCAGTAGCCGGGACAGGGGCTCCTACGAGCAGTACTTC
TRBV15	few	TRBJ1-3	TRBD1	CATAWDRATGNTIYF	TGTGCCACCGCCTGGGACAGGGCGACTGGAAACACCATATATTTT
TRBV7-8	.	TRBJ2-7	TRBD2	CASSLIGGSGSYEQYF	TGTGCCAGCAGCTTAATTGGAGGTAGCGGGAGCTACGAGCAGTACTTC
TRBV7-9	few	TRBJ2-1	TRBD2	CASSSLAGYDEQFF	TGTGCCAGCAGCTCCCTAGCGGGATACGATGAGCAGTTCTTC
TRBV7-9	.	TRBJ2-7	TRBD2	CASSGAGSGVYEQYF	TGTGCCAGCAGCGGCGCTGGTAGCGGGGTCTACGAGCAGTACTTC
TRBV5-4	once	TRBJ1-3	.	CASSAQQGLSGNTIYF	TGTGCCAGCAGCGCGCAACAGGGCTTATCTGGAAACACCATATATTTT
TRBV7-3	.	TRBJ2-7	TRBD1	CASSPGTVSYEQYF	TGTGCCAGCAGCCCCGGGACAGTCTCCTACGAGCAGTACTTC
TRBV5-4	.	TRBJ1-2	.	CASSLEQGYGYTF	TGTGCCAGCAGCTTGGAACAGGGCTATGGCTACACCTTC
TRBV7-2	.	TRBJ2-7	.	CASSPGPRVYEQYF	TGTGCCAGCAGCCCGGGTCCCAGGGTATACGAGCAGTACTTC
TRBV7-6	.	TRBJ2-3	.	CASSLQLGPRRQNTQYF	TGTGCCAGCAGCCTCCAGCTGGGCCCCAGGCGCCAGAATACGCAGTATTTT
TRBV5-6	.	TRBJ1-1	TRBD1	CASSLYGQGARNTEAFF	TGTGCCAGCAGCTTGTACGGACAGGGGGCTAGGAACACTGAAGCTTTCTTT
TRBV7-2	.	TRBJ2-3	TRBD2	CASSPSGGVTDTQYF	TGTGCCAGCAGCCCTAGCGGGGGGGTCACAGATACGCAGTATTTT
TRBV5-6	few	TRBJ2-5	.	CASSSPGDPPQETQYF	TGTGCCAGCAGCTCACCGGGAGATCCACCTCAAGAGACCCAGTACTTC
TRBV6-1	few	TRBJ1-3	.	CASSYGPGGNTIYF	TGTGCCAGCAGTTATGGGCCAGGTGGAAACACCATATATTTT
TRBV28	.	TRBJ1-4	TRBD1	CASSLGVGTGGSEKLFF	TGTGCCAGCAGTTTAGGGGTAGGGACAGGGGGAAGTGAAAAACTGTTTTTT
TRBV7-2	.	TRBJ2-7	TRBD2	CASSLGGTNYEQYF	TGTGCCAGCAGCTTAGGCGGGACTAACTACGAGCAGTACTTC
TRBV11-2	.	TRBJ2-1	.	CASSPRVDSYNEQFF	TGTGCCAGCAGCCCCCGCGTCGACTCCTACAATGAGCAGTTCTTC
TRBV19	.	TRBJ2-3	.	CASSSLPPLPDTQYF	TGTGCCAGTAGTAGCCTACCACCCTTGCCAGATACGCAGTATTTT
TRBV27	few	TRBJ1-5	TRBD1	CASSKQGLGNQPQHF	TGTGCCAGCAGTAAACAGGGGTTGGGCAATCAGCCCCAGCATTTT
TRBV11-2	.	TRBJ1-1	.	CASSLGESTEAFF	TGTGCCAGCAGCTTAGGGGAGAGCACTGAAGCTTTCTTT
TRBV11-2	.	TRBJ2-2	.	CASSLDGGMGRELFF	TGTGCCAGCAGCTTAGATGGTGGGATGGGGCGGGAGCTGTTTTTT
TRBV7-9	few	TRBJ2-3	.	CSSSLGSGVGTDTQYF	TGTTCCAGCAGCTTAGGATCGGGGGTCGGCACAGATACGCAGTATTTT
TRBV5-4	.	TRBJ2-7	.	CASRQETRNEQYF	TGTGCCAGCAGACAAGAAACGAGGAACGAGCAGTACTTC
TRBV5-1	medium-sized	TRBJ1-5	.	CASSKEGDRPQHF	TGCGCCAGCAGCAAGGAGGGCGATCGACCCCAGCATTTT
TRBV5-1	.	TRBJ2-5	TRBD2	CASSLSGRETQYF	TGCGCCAGCAGCTTGAGCGGGAGAGAGACCCAGTACTTC
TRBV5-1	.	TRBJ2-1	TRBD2	CASSLSGTSGSRIFNEQFF	TGCGCCAGCAGCTTATCCGGGACTAGCGGGAGTCGGATTTTCAATGAGCAGTTCTTC
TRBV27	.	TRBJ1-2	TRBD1	CASSKAGGEVYTF	TGTGCCAGCAGCAAAGCAGGGGGCGAGGTCTACACCTTC